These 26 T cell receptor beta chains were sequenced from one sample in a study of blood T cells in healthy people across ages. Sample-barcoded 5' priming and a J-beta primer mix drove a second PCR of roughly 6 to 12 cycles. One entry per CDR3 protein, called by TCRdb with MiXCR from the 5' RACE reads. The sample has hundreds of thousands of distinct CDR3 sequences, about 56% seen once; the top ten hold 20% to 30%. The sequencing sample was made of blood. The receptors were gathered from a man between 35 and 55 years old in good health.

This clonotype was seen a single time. The CDR3 coding sequence is TGCAGTGCTAGAGATTGGTTAGGCGTCGTCGTCGGCTACACCTTC. Encoded protein: CSARDWLGVVVGYTF. V and J are TRBV20-1 and TRBJ1-2; D remains ambiguous. The CDR3 extends over 15 amino acids. V was clipped by 0 bases and J by 8 bases, with 19 bases between them. The germline CDR1 and CDR2 sequences are DFQATT and SNEGSKA (reference sequence).

The CDR3 spells CASSLTPEGAYRGYTF. DNA for the CDR3: TGTGCCAGCAGTCTGACACCGGAGGGGGCTTACCGTGGCTACACCTTC. The V call is TRBV6-2 or TRBV6-3, the J call TRBJ1-2; 7 bases fit TRBD1. The CDR3 loop spans 16 amino acids. Looked up from germline, CDR1 is MNHEY and CDR2 is SVGEGT. V gave up 5 bases and J gave up 7 bases; unmatched junction bases: 16.

CDR3 in amino acids: CASSPPGFDGYTF. The DNA of the CDR3 is TGTGCCAGCAGCCCTCCGGGTTTTGATGGCTACACCTTC. This chain links TRBV6-5 with TRBJ1-2; D is unclear. CDR3 length equals 13 residues. Germline CDR1 and CDR2: MNHEY and SVGAGI. Trimming left V 6 bases short and J 6 bases short, with 14 bases between.

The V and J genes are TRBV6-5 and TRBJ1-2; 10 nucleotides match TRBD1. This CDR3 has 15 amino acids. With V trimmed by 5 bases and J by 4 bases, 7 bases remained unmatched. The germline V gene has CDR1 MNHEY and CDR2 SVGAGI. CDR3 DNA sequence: TGTGCCAGCAGTAAGGGGACAGGGGCCTTCTATGGCTACACCTTC. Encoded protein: CASSKGTGAFYGYTF.

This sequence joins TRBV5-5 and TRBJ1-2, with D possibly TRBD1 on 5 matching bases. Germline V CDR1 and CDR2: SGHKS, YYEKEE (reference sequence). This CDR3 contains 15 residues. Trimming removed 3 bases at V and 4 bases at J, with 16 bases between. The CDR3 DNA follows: TGTGCCAGCAGCTCACCCGGACACTTCACCTATGGCTACACCTTC. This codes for CASSSPGHFTYGYTF.

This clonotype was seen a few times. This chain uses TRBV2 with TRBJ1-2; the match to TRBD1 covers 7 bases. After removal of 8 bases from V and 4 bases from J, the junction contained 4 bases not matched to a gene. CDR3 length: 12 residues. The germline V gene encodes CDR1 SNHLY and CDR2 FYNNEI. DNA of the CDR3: TGTGCCAGCGCCAGGGGGACCTATGGCTACACCTTC. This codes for CASARGTYGYTF.

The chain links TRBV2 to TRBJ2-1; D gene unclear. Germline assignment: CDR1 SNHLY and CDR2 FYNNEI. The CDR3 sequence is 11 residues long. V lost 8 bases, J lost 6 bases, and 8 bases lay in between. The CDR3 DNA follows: TGTGCCAGCCTAATAATCAATGAGCAGTTCTTC. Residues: CASLIINEQFF.

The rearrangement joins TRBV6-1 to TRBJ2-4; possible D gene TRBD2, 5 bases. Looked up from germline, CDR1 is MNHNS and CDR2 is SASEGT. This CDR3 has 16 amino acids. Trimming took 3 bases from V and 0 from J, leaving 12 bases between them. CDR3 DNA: TGTGCCAGCAGTGATCGGGGAAATTCAGCCAAAAACATTCAGTACTTC. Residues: CASSDRGNSAKNIQYF.

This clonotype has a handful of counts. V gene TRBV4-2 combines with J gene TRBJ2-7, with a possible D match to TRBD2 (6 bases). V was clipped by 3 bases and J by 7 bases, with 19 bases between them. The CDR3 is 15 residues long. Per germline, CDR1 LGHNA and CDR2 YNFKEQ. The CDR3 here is CASSQGAGANNEQYF. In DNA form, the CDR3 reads TGTGCCAGCAGCCAGGGAGCGGGCGCCAACAATGAGCAGTACTTC.

CDR3 in amino acids: CASTPSVGDRADTQYF. CDR3 coding DNA: TGTGCCAGCACCCCCTCAGTGGGGGACCGTGCAGATACGCAGTATTTT. The chain employs TRBV27 and TRBJ2-3; possibly TRBD1 or TRBD2 for D (5 bases each). The CDR3 extends over 16 amino acids. V lost 7 bases and J 4 bases, leaving 21 bases between the germline ends. Germline V lookup: CDR1 MNHEY, CDR2 SMNVEV (reference sequence).

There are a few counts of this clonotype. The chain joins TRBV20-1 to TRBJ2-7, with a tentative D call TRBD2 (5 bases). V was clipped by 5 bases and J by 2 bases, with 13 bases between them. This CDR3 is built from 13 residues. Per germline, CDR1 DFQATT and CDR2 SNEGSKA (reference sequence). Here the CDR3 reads CSARGVIAYEQYF. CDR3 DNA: TGCAGTGCTCGGGGTGTGATTGCCTACGAGCAGTACTTC.

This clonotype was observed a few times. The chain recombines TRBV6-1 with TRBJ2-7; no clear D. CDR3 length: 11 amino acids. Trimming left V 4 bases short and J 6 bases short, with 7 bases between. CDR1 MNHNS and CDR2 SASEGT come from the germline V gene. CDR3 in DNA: TGTGCCAGCAGTGGATTGCGCGAGCAGTACTTC. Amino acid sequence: CASSGLREQYF.

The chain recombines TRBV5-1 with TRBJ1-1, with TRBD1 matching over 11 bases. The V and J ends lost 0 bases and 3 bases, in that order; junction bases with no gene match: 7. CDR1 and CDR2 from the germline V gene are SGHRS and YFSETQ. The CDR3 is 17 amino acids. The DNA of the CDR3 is TGCGCCAGCAGCTTGGCGGACAGGGGGCTTCGAGACACTGAAGCTTTCTTT. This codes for CASSLADRGLRDTEAFF. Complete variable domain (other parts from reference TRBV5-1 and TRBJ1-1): KAGVTQTPRYLIKTRGQQVTLSCSPISGHRSVSWYQQTPGQGLQFLFEYFSETQRNKGNFPGRFSGRQFSNSRSEMNVSTLELGDSALYLCASSLADRGLRDTEAFFGQGTRLTVV.

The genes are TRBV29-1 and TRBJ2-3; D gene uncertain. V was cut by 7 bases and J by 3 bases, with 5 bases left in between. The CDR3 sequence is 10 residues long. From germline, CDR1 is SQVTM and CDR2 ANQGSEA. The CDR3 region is CSGWTDTQYF. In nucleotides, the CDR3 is TGCAGCGGGTGGACAGATACGCAGTATTTT.

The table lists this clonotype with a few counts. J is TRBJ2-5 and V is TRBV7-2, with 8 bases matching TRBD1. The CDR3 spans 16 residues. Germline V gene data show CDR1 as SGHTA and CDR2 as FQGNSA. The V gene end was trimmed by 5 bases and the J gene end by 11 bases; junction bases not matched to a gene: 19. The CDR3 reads CASSPQPGQALVEQYF. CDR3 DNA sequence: TGTGCCAGCAGCCCCCAACCGGGACAGGCGTTGGTGGAGCAGTACTTC.

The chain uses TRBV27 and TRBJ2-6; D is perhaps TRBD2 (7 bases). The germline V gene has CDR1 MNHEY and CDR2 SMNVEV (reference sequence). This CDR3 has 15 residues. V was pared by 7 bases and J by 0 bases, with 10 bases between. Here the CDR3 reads CASTAGASGANVLTF. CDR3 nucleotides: TGTGCCAGCACTGCGGGGGCCTCTGGGGCCAACGTCCTGACTTTC.

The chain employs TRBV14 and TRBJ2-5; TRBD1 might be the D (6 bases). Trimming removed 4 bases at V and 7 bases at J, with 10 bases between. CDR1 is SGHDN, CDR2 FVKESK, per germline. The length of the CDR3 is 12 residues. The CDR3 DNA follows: TGTGCCAGCAGCCCGTTAGGGGGGACCCAGTACTTC. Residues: CASSPLGGTQYF.

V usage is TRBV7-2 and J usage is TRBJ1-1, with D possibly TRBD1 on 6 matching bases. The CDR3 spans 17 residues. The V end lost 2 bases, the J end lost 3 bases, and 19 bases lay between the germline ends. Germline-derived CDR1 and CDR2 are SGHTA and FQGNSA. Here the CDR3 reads CASSLFQRGALDTEAFF. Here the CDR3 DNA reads TGTGCCAGCAGCTTATTCCAGCGGGGGGCTCTGGACACTGAAGCTTTCTTT.

The CDR3 reads CASSLGQFYGYTF. The CDR3, as DNA: TGTGCCAGCAGTCTCGGACAGTTCTATGGCTACACCTTC. This rearrangement joins TRBV12-3 or TRBV12-4 to TRBJ1-2; a possible D gene is TRBD1 (6 bases). The CDR3 runs 13 residues. V was trimmed by 5 bases and J by 4 bases, leaving 11 bases between them.

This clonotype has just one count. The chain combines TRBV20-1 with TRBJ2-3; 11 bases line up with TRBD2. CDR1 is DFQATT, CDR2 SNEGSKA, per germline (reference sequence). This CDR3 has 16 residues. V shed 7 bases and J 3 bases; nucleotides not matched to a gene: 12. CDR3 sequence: CSVRADSGGATDTQYF. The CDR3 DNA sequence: TGCAGTGTCAGGGCCGATAGCGGGGGGGCAACAGATACGCAGTATTTT.

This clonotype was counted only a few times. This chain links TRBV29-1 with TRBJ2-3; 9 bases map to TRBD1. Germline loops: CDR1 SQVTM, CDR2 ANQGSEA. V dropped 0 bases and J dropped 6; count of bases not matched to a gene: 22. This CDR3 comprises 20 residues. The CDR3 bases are TGCAGCGTTGAAGATGGGACGGTGTTGGGAACAGGGGGCTTTACGGATACGCAGTATTTT. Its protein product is CSVEDGTVLGTGGFTDTQYF.

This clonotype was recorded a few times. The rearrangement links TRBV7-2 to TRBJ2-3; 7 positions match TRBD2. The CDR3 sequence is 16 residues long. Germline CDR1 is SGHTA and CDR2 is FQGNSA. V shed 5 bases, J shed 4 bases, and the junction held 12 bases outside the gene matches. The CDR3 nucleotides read TGTGCCAGCAGCCCCCGCATGACTAGCTCTTCAGATACGCAGTATTTT. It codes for CASSPRMTSSSDTQYF.

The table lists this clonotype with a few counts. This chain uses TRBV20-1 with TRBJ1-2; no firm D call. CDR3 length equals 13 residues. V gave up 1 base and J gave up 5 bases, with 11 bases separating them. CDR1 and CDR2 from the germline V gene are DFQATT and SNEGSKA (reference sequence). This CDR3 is CSARGDLGYGYTF. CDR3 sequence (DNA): TGCAGTGCTAGAGGAGACTTAGGGTATGGCTACACCTTC.

The CDR3 DNA reads as TGTGCCAGCAGTAGACAGGGTTTACGAAAAGAGACCCAGTACTTC. It translates to CASSRQGLRKETQYF. The V gene is TRBV5-6, the J gene TRBJ2-5; 7 bases are a match to TRBD1. With 5 bases clipped from V and 3 bases from J, the junction kept 10 bases outside the gene matches. CDR1 SGHDT and CDR2 YYEEEE come from the germline V gene. The CDR3 is 15 amino acids.

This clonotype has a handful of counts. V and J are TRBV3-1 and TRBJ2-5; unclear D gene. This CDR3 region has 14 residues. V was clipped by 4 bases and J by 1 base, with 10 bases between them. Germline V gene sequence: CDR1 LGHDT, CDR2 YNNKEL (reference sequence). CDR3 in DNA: TGTGCCAGCAGCCGCGGCCCGACCCAAGAGACCCAGTACTTC. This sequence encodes CASSRGPTQETQYF.

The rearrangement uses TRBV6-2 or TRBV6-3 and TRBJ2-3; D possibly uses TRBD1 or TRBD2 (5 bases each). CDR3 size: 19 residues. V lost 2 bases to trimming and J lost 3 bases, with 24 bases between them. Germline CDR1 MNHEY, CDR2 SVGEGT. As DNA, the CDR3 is TGTGCCAGCAGTTACATCGTTTTGTTTGGGGGAGAGGAAACAGATACGCAGTATTTT. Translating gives CASSYIVLFGGEETDTQYF.